These T cell receptor beta chains were read from a single sample in a study of Graves' ophthalmopathy and Graves' hyperthyroidism. Each CDR3 protein is one row after TCRdb ran MiXCR on the multiplex PCR reads. The sample lists roughly 600,000 distinct CDR3 sequences, roughly 40% occurring once. Input material: peripheral blood or thyroid tissue (not recorded which). Every receptor here comes from an adult man with Graves' hyperthyroidism. Each CDR3 is given with its conserved first and last residue. A D gene is named only where the DNA matches it firmly. Clone size appears in some rows only: once, few, many, or a class for an expanded clone.

J gene | V gene | clone size | D gene | CDR3 protein | CDR3 DNA
TRBJ1-1 | TRBV20-1 | few | TRBD1 | CSAQDDRGWPEAFF | TGCAGTGCTCAGGACGACAGGGGATGGCCTGAAGCTTTCTTT
TRBJ2-1 | TRBV7-9 | . | TRBD2 | CASSQRGGAPRDEQFF | TGTGCCAGCAGCCAACGGGGGGGCGCCCCCAGGGATGAGCAGTTCTTC
TRBJ2-7 | TRBV29-1 | . | . | CSVESSGVIYEQYF | TGCAGCGTTGAGAGCTCTGGGGTTATCTACGAGCAGTACTTC
TRBJ1-1 | TRBV25-1 | . | . | CASSEGGAGTEAFF | TGTGCCAGCAGTGAAGGGGGCGCGGGAACTGAAGCTTTCTTT
TRBJ2-5 | TRBV9 | many | . | CASSVAPEGSETQYF | TGTGCCAGCAGCGTAGCCCCAGAGGGGAGCGAGACCCAGTACTTC
TRBJ1-4 | TRBV20-1 | many | . | CSASPVFGITTNEKLFF | TGCAGTGCCAGTCCGGTGTTTGGGATCACAACTAATGAAAAACTGTTTTTT
TRBJ1-4 | TRBV7-9 | . | . | CASSQEYGQREEKLFF | TGTGCCAGCAGCCAAGAGTATGGTCAAAGGGAAGAAAAACTGTTTTTT
TRBJ2-5 | TRBV29-1 | many | . | CSVWKLGETQYF | TGCAGCGTTTGGAAGCTTGGGGAGACCCAGTACTTC
TRBJ1-4 | TRBV7-8 | many | TRBD1 | CASSATWDRGREKLFF | TGTGCCAGCAGCGCGACTTGGGACAGGGGAAGGGAAAAACTGTTTTTT
TRBJ2-2 | TRBV20-1 | once | . | CSARGSSGELFF | TGCAGTGCTAGAGGAAGTAGCGGGGAGCTGTTTTTT
TRBJ2-1 | TRBV11-2 | few | . | CASSLTFRSEQFF | TGTGCCAGCAGCTTAACTTTCAGGAGTGAGCAGTTCTTC
TRBJ2-7 | TRBV7-9 | . | . | CASNPQGRGDYEQYF | TGTGCCAGCAACCCGCAGGGTAGGGGGGACTACGAGCAGTACTTC
TRBJ2-2 | TRBV4-2 | many | . | CASSQTEAGELFF | TGTGCCAGCAGCCAAACCGAAGCCGGGGAGCTGTTTTTT
TRBJ2-5 | TRBV15 | . | . | CATSRDRGSSTGETQYF | TGTGCCACCAGCAGAGATCGGGGTTCGAGCACCGGGGAGACCCAGTACTTC
TRBJ2-2 | TRBV9 | many | . | CASSAYQGGTGELFF | TGTGCCAGCAGCGCGTACCAGGGGGGCACCGGGGAGCTGTTTTTT
TRBJ2-7 | TRBV12-5 | many | TRBD1 | CASGDRVSEQYF | TGTGCTAGTGGTGACAGGGTCTCCGAGCAGTACTTC
TRBJ2-6 | TRBV5-1 | once | . | CASSQDGSGANVPTF | TGCGCCAGCAGCCAGGACGGGTCTGGGGCCAACGTCCCGACTTTC
TRBJ1-5 | TRBV12-3/TRBV12-4 | few | TRBD1 | CASSQHLGQVSNQPQHF | TGTGCCAGCAGTCAACACCTCGGACAGGTTAGCAATCAGCCCCAGCATTTT
TRBJ2-7 | TRBV7-8 | . | TRBD2 | CASSLDRGLAGGSYEQYF | TGTGCCAGCAGCTTAGATCGGGGACTAGCGGGAGGCTCCTACGAGCAGTACTTC
TRBJ1-2 | TRBV6-1 | . | TRBD1 | CASSDGDRKNYGYTF | TGTGCCAGCAGCGATGGGGACAGAAAAAACTATGGCTACACCTTC
TRBJ2-5 | TRBV4-2 | many | . | CASSQDRLATQTQYF | TGTGCCAGCAGCCAAGATCGGCTAGCTACTCAGACCCAGTACTTC
TRBJ2-7 | TRBV4-1 | many | TRBD1 | CASSHPVGTGNEQYF | TGCGCCAGCAGCCACCCTGTAGGGACAGGAAACGAGCAGTACTTC
TRBJ2-7 | TRBV7-8 | . | TRBD1 | CASSEDQGAAREQYF | TGTGCCAGCAGCGAAGATCAGGGGGCAGCAAGAGAGCAGTACTTC
TRBJ2-3 | TRBV20-1 | . | . | CSAPRTDTDTQYF | TGCAGTGCTCCCAGGACAGACACAGATACGCAGTATTTT
TRBJ1-2 | TRBV7-8 | . | . | CASSSGRINYGYTF | TGTGCCAGCAGCTCCGGACGGATTAACTATGGCTACACCTTC
TRBJ2-3 | TRBV9 | . | TRBD2 | CASSVGSGGADTQYF | TGTGCCAGCAGCGTCGGTAGCGGGGGGGCAGATACGCAGTATTTT
TRBJ1-3 | TRBV7-9 | many | TRBD1 | CASSLAQGARGNTIYF | TGTGCCAGCAGCTTAGCACAGGGGGCACGAGGAAACACCATATATTTT
TRBJ2-3 | TRBV24-1 | . | TRBD1 | CATSETRVGGSGDTQYF | TGTGCCACCAGTGAAACCCGAGTAGGGGGCTCTGGAGATACGCAGTATTTT
TRBJ2-7 | TRBV13 | many | . | CASSFGDPPYEQYF | TGTGCCAGCAGCTTTGGGGATCCACCCTACGAGCAGTACTTC
TRBJ1-2 | TRBV28 | many | TRBD1 | CASSLTGGYYGYTF | TGTGCCAGCAGTTTAACAGGGGGATACTATGGCTACACCTTC
TRBJ2-7 | TRBV27 | . | TRBD1 | CASSAAGTGGTYEQYF | TGTGCCAGCAGTGCGGCCGGGACAGGGGGCACCTACGAGCAGTACTTC
TRBJ1-6 | TRBV20-1 | many | . | CSARATVDRLAPLHF | TGCAGTGCTAGAGCAACAGTAGATCGGCTGGCGCCCCTCCACTTT
TRBJ2-5 | TRBV7-2 | . | . | CASSLASLPTTQETQYF | TGTGCCAGCAGCTTAGCCTCCCTTCCCACGACCCAAGAGACCCAGTACTTC
TRBJ2-7 | TRBV29-1 | many | . | CSGGDSTYEQYF | TGCAGCGGAGGGGATTCAACCTACGAGCAGTACTTC
TRBJ1-5 | TRBV2 | many | . | CASGSNWEPQHF | TGTGCCAGCGGCAGTAACTGGGAGCCCCAGCATTTT
TRBJ1-5 | TRBV6-5 | . | . | CASSTSGTRNQPQHF | TGTGCCAGCAGTACCTCCGGGACACGAAATCAGCCCCAGCATTTT
TRBJ2-5 | TRBV19 | once | TRBD2 | CASNGTSGRWETQYF | TGTGCCAGTAATGGGACTAGCGGGAGATGGGAGACCCAGTACTTC
TRBJ1-2 | TRBV5-1 | many | . | CASSFSPEGNYGYTF | TGCGCCAGCAGCTTTTCCCCAGAAGGAAACTATGGCTACACCTTC
TRBJ1-5 | TRBV20-1 | . | . | CSARLPGQPQHF | TGCAGTGCTAGGTTGCCGGGACAGCCCCAGCATTTT
TRBJ2-7 | TRBV13 | . | . | CASSAARVSHEQYF | TGTGCCAGCAGTGCAGCACGGGTGTCCCACGAGCAGTACTTC
TRBJ1-1 | TRBV5-1 | many | . | CASSLVAGTEAFF | TGCGCCAGCAGCTTGGTGGCAGGGACTGAAGCTTTCTTT
TRBJ1-5 | TRBV6-6 | many | . | CASKGEAQPQHF | TGTGCCAGCAAGGGAGAGGCTCAGCCCCAGCATTTT
TRBJ2-3 | TRBV19 | once | . | CASSITLGAGDTQYF | TGTGCCAGTAGTATAACTTTAGGGGCTGGAGATACGCAGTATTTT
TRBJ1-2 | TRBV7-9 | . | . | CASSTTSGGYGYTF | TGTGCCAGCAGCACGACTAGCGGGGGCTATGGCTACACCTTC
TRBJ1-1 | TRBV5-1 | few | . | CASGGPNTEAFF | TGCGCCAGCGGGGGGCCCAACACTGAAGCTTTCTTT
TRBJ2-7 | TRBV5-1 | many | TRBD1 | CASSYTGTGLAYEQYF | TGCGCCAGCAGCTACACCGGGACAGGGTTGGCCTACGAGCAGTACTTC
TRBJ1-1 | TRBV12-5 | . | . | CASIWRTKAFF | TGTGCTAGTATTTGGCGGACCAAAGCTTTCTTT
TRBJ1-6 | TRBV10-3 | few | TRBD1 | CAISADRAGYNSPLHF | TGTGCCATCAGCGCTGACAGGGCCGGTTATAATTCACCCCTCCACTTT
TRBJ1-1 | TRBV19 | few | TRBD1 | CASSSLRTGGTEAFF | TGTGCCAGTAGTTCTCTCCGGACAGGGGGTACTGAAGCTTTCTTT
TRBJ1-6 | TRBV29-1 | once | TRBD1 | CSAEDRDESPLHF | TGCAGCGCCGAGGACAGGGACGAGTCACCCCTCCACTTT
TRBJ2-5 | TRBV5-1 | many | . | CASSLASWFARIQETQYF | TGCGCCAGCAGCTTGGCCTCATGGTTCGCCAGGATCCAAGAGACCCAGTACTTC
TRBJ2-1 | TRBV12-3/TRBV12-4 | . | TRBD1 | CASSLGQGYEQFF | TGTGCCAGCAGTCTAGGACAGGGGTATGAGCAGTTCTTC